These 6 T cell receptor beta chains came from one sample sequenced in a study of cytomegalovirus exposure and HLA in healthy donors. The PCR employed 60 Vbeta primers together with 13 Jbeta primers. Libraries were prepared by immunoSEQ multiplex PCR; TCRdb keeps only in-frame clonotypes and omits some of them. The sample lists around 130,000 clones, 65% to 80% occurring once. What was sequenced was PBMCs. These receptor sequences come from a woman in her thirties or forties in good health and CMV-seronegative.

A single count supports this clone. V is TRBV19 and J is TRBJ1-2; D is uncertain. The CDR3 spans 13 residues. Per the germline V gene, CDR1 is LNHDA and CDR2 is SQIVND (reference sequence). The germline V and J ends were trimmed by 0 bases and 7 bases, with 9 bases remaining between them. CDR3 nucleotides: TGTGCCAGTAGTATAGACAGGTTACGTGGCTACACCTTC. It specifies CASSIDRLRGYTF.

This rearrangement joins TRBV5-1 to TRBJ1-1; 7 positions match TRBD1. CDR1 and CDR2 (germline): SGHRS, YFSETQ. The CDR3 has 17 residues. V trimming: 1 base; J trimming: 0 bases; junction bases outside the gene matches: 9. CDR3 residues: CASSLPPGQALNTEAFF. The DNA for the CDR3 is TGCGCCAGCAGCTTGCCCCCTGGACAGGCCCTGAACACTGAAGCTTTCTTT.

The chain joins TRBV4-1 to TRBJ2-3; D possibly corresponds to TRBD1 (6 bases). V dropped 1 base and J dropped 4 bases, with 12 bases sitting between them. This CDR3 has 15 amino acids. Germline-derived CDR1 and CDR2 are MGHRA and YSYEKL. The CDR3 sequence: CASSQVEQGADTQYF. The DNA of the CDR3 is TGCGCCAGCAGCCAAGTAGAACAGGGCGCAGATACGCAGTATTTT.

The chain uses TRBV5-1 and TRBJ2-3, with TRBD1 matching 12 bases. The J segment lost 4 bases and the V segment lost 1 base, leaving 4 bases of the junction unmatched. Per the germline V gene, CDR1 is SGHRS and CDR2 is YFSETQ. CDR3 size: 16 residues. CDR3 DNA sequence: TGCGCCAGCAGCTTGATGGGACAGGGGGCAGCAGATACGCAGTATTTT. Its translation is CASSLMGQGAADTQYF.

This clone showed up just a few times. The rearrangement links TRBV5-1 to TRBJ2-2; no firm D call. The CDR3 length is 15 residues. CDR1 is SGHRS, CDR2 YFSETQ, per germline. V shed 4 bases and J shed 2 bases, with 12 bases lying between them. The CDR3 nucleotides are TGCGCCAGCAGCCCAGGCATACCAAACACCGGGGAGCTGTTTTTT. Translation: CASSPGIPNTGELFF.

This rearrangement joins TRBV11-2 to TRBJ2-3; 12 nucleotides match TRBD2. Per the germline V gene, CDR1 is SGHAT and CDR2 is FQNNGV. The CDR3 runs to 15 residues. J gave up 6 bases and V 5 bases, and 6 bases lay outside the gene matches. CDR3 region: CASSPAGTSGDTQYF. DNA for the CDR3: TGTGCCAGCAGCCCAGCCGGGACTAGCGGGGATACGCAGTATTTT.